This entry lists 2 T cell receptor beta chains sequenced from one sample in a study of blood T cell repertoires in COVID-19. TCRdb keeps only in-frame clones here, not all; method: immunoSEQ multiplex PCR. This table has around 380,000 clones, 81% appearing once. The specimen was peripheral blood. The receptors come from a human donor with acute or convalescent COVID-19. The donor label of this sample is uncertain.

The chain links TRBV18 to TRBJ2-1; a weak D match, TRBD2 (5 bases). The CDR3 runs to 15 residues. CDR1 is KGHSH, CDR2 LQKENI, per germline. Between the trimmed V and J ends, which lost 5 bases and 5 bases, there was a span of 16 bases. The CDR3 region is CASSSRSTADNEQFF. CDR3 DNA: TGTGCCAGCTCATCTCGATCAACAGCGGACAATGAGCAGTTCTTC.

V gene TRBV2 combines with J gene TRBJ1-2; the D is unclear. Germline CDR1 reads SNHLY; CDR2 reads FYNNEI. Trimming took 2 bases from V and 4 from J, leaving 8 bases between them. The CDR3 contains 13 residues. The CDR3 DNA sequence: TGTGCCAGCAGTGAAATGAGGGTCTATGGCTACACCTTC. This translates into CASSEMRVYGYTF. Supplemented by reference TRBV2 and TRBJ1-2, the full variable domain reads EPEVTQTPSHQVTQMGQEVILRCVPISNHLYFYWYRQILGQKVEFLVSFYNNEISEKSEIFDDQFSVERPDGSNFTLKIRSTKLEDSAMYFCASSEMRVYGYTFGSGTRLTVV.